A selection of T cell receptor beta chains follows, all from one sample in a study of blood T cell repertoires in COVID-19. Some clones are missing from TCRdb's copy, which holds only in-frame ones; the method was immunoSEQ multiplex PCR. Of about 35,000 clones in the sample, approximately 85% were seen once. The sample consisted of peripheral blood. These receptors originate from a man aged 55 to 70 with active or convalescent COVID-19. Each CDR3 is given with its conserved first and last residue. The order of the fields is D gene, clone size, V gene, J gene, CDR3 DNA, CDR3 protein. A D gene is named only where the DNA matches it firmly. For some rows the clone size is stated as once, few or many, or as a class when expanded; others skip it.

D: TRBD1; size: -; V: TRBV19; J: TRBJ1-2; DNA: TGTGCCAGTAGTGCTTACCCGGGACAGCGTACGTCCGGCTACACCTTC; CDR3: CASSAYPGQRTSGYTF
D: -; size: -; V: TRBV29-1; J: TRBJ1-5; DNA: TGCAGCACTAGATCGGGCAACAATCAGCCCCAGCATTTT; CDR3: CSTRSGNNQPQHF
D: TRBD2; size: -; V: TRBV5-1; J: TRBJ2-5; DNA: TGCGCCAGCAGCTTGAGGGAGGGAGAGACCCAGTACTTC; CDR3: CASSLREGETQYF
D: TRBD2; size: -; V: TRBV5-1; J: TRBJ2-4; DNA: TGCGCCAGCAGCTTGGTGGCGGGGGGCAACCAAAACATTCAGTACTTC; CDR3: CASSLVAGGNQNIQYF
D: -; size: -; V: TRBV6-5; J: TRBJ1-4; DNA: TGTGCCAGTTGGGGGGATCCTAATGAAAAACTGTTTTTT; CDR3: CASWGDPNEKLFF
D: -; size: -; V: TRBV27; J: TRBJ2-3; DNA: TGTGCCAGCAGTGCCGGGGGACTCGGGGCAGATACGCAGTATTTT; CDR3: CASSAGGLGADTQYF
D: TRBD2; size: -; V: TRBV7-8; J: TRBJ2-1; DNA: TGTGCCAGCAGCGAAGACTCTAGCGGGAGTTGGTACAATGAGCAGTTCTTC; CDR3: CASSEDSSGSWYNEQFF
D: TRBD1; size: few; V: TRBV18; J: TRBJ1-2; DNA: TGTGCCAGCTCACCTCCGGGACAGGGACTCTATGGCTACACCTTC; CDR3: CASSPPGQGLYGYTF
D: TRBD2; size: -; V: TRBV19; J: TRBJ2-3; DNA: TGTGCCAGTAACCGGGGGGGTACAGATACGCAGTATTTT; CDR3: CASNRGGTDTQYF
D: TRBD1; size: -; V: TRBV29-1; J: TRBJ2-1; DNA: TGCAGCGTGAAGCCGGGACAGGGGGTGAATGAGCAGTTCTTC; CDR3: CSVKPGQGVNEQFF
D: TRBD2; size: -; V: TRBV30; J: TRBJ2-2; DNA: TGTGCCTGGAATAGCGGGACGGTCACCGGGGAGCTGTTTTTT; CDR3: CAWNSGTVTGELFF
D: -; size: -; V: TRBV11-3; J: TRBJ1-2; DNA: TGTGCCAGCAGCTCAGGGATAGGTGCCTATGGCTACACCTTC; CDR3: CASSSGIGAYGYTF
D: -; size: -; V: TRBV7-9; J: TRBJ1-4; DNA: TGTGCCAGCAGCTCCACAGGGTTAACTAGGGAAAAACTGTTTTTT; CDR3: CASSSTGLTREKLFF
D: TRBD1; size: -; V: TRBV28; J: TRBJ1-3; DNA: TGTGCCAGCAGTTCCGACGGACAGGGTCTAAACACCATATATTTT; CDR3: CASSSDGQGLNTIYF
D: TRBD1; size: -; V: TRBV6-1; J: TRBJ1-2; DNA: TGTGCCAGCAGTGAAGCGCAATGGACAGGGGGAGGGTATGGCTACACCTTC; CDR3: CASSEAQWTGGGYGYTF
D: TRBD1; size: -; V: TRBV28; J: TRBJ1-5; DNA: TGTGCCAGCAGTGACAGGGCCAGGCAGCCCCAGCATTTT; CDR3: CASSDRARQPQHF
D: TRBD1; size: few; V: TRBV27; J: TRBJ2-3; DNA: TGTGCCAGCAGGCCGGGACAGGGAACAGATACGCAGTATTTT; CDR3: CASRPGQGTDTQYF
D: -; size: -; V: TRBV5-1; J: TRBJ1-3; DNA: TGCGCCAGCAGCTTGGAGGGGATAACTGGAAACACCATATATTTT; CDR3: CASSLEGITGNTIYF
D: -; size: once; V: TRBV11-2; J: TRBJ2-3; DNA: TGTGCCAGCAGCTTAGTCGGGACTTGGGGCACAGATACGCAGTATTTT; CDR3: CASSLVGTWGTDTQYF
D: -; size: -; V: TRBV11-2; J: TRBJ1-4; DNA: TGTGCCAGCAGCTCGGAGCGGAGGAATGAAAAACTGTTTTTT; CDR3: CASSSERRNEKLFF
D: -; size: -; V: TRBV10-1; J: TRBJ2-2; DNA: TGCGCCACCCGGATAGCCCGTGACGGGGAGCTGTTTTTT; CDR3: CATRIARDGELFF
D: -; size: -; V: TRBV15; J: TRBJ2-6; DNA: TGTGCCACCAGCAGAGAGGCCCTTCGAGGCGTCCTGACTTTC; CDR3: CATSREALRGVLTF
D: -; size: -; V: TRBV4-1; J: TRBJ1-2; DNA: TGCGCCAGCAGCCAAGAGGCACAGGCGTTCTATGGCTACACCTTC; CDR3: CASSQEAQAFYGYTF
D: TRBD1; size: -; V: TRBV12-3/TRBV12-4; J: TRBJ1-1; DNA: TGTGCCAGCAGTTTAGGACAGGGATTTGAAGCTTTCTTT; CDR3: CASSLGQGFEAFF
D: -; size: -; V: TRBV12-2; J: TRBJ2-6; DNA: TGTGCAAGTCGCTTAGGACTAGCGGGGAGCTCTGGGGCCAACGTCCTGACTTTC; CDR3: CASRLGLAGSSGANVLTF
D: TRBD2; size: many; V: TRBV4-1; J: TRBJ2-1; DNA: TGCGCCAGCAGCCTCGACCGGACTAGTGGGCAGTTCTTC; CDR3: CASSLDRTSGQFF
D: TRBD1; size: -; V: TRBV2; J: TRBJ1-3; DNA: TGTGCCAGCAGTGAAAGGACAGGGCGTCGGGGAAACACCATATATTTT; CDR3: CASSERTGRRGNTIYF
D: TRBD1; size: -; V: TRBV19; J: TRBJ1-1; DNA: TGTGCCAGTAGTCGGGACAGCCCATTAATGAACACTGAAGCTTTCTTT; CDR3: CASSRDSPLMNTEAFF
D: -; size: once; V: TRBV6-1; J: TRBJ2-3; DNA: TGTGCCAGCAGTGGGACCCCCAGGCGGGGCACAGATACGCAGTATTTT; CDR3: CASSGTPRRGTDTQYF
D: -; size: -; V: TRBV20-1; J: TRBJ2-1; DNA: TGCAGTGCTCCTACCTCCCGGGAGCAGTTCTTC; CDR3: CSAPTSREQFF
D: -; size: -; V: TRBV21-1; J: TRBJ1-2; DNA: TGTGCCAGCAGCAAGGGACAGCTCGCCCCTCCTAACTATGGCTACACCTTC; CDR3: CASSKGQLAPPNYGYTF
D: -; size: -; V: TRBV2; J: TRBJ1-1; DNA: TGTGCCAGCAGAGCGGGACCTCTGAACACTGAAGCTTTCTTT; CDR3: CASRAGPLNTEAFF
D: TRBD1; size: few; V: TRBV6-5; J: TRBJ1-5; DNA: TGTGCCAGCAGGGAGGGGGCAAATCAGCCCCAGCATTTT; CDR3: CASREGANQPQHF
D: TRBD2; size: -; V: TRBV2; J: TRBJ2-5; DNA: TGTGCCAGCAGCCCCGGACTAGCACCCGAGACCCAGTACTTC; CDR3: CASSPGLAPETQYF
D: TRBD1; size: once; V: TRBV28; J: TRBJ1-4; DNA: TGTGCCAGCAGTTTTGCAGGGGGTTTTAATGAAAAACTGTTTTTT; CDR3: CASSFAGGFNEKLFF
D: TRBD1; size: -; V: TRBV4-1; J: TRBJ2-3; DNA: TGCGCCAGCAGCCAAGAAAATACCAGGGGGCAGGATACGCAGTATTTT; CDR3: CASSQENTRGQDTQYF
D: -; size: -; V: TRBV19; J: TRBJ1-5; DNA: TGTGCCAGTACCGGGTGGCAGAACAATCAGCCCCAGCATTTT; CDR3: CASTGWQNNQPQHF
D: TRBD1; size: -; V: TRBV5-4; J: TRBJ2-5; DNA: TGTGCCAGCAGCGTAGGGACAGGGGGCAGGGTTGGGACCCAGTACTTC; CDR3: CASSVGTGGRVGTQYF
D: -; size: -; V: TRBV5-4; J: TRBJ1-4; DNA: TGTGCCAGCAGTGACCGGGGGAATGAAAAACTGTTTTTT; CDR3: CASSDRGNEKLFF
D: -; size: -; V: TRBV5-1; J: TRBJ2-5; DNA: TGCGCCAGCAGCCACGGACAGACACAAGAGACCCAGTACTTC; CDR3: CASSHGQTQETQYF
D: -; size: -; V: TRBV5-1; J: TRBJ1-1; DNA: TGCGCCAGCAGCTTGAATATGAACACTGAAGCTTTCTTT; CDR3: CASSLNMNTEAFF
D: -; size: -; V: TRBV15; J: TRBJ1-5; DNA: TGTGCCACCGGTCTCGGTGGGCCCAATCAGCCCCAGCATTTT; CDR3: CATGLGGPNQPQHF
D: -; size: -; V: TRBV11-2; J: TRBJ2-1; DNA: TGTGCCAGCAGCTTAGGACTTAACAATGAGCAGTTCTTC; CDR3: CASSLGLNNEQFF
D: -; size: -; V: TRBV19; J: TRBJ2-3; DNA: TGTGCCAGTAGCCCCCTAGCGACGAAGCGGGATACGCAGTATTTT; CDR3: CASSPLATKRDTQYF
D: -; size: -; V: TRBV18; J: TRBJ2-2; DNA: TGTGCCAGCTCACCCTCACAACTAAAGAACACCGGGGAGCTGTTTTTT; CDR3: CASSPSQLKNTGELFF
D: -; size: -; V: TRBV5-1; J: TRBJ1-5; DNA: TGCGCCAGCAGGAAGGGGGGGGATCAGCCCCAGCATTTT; CDR3: CASRKGGDQPQHF
D: TRBD1; size: -; V: TRBV11-2; J: TRBJ1-1; DNA: TGTGCCAGCAGCCTGAATTATGGACAGGGACTATCTACGAACACTGAAGCTTTCTTT; CDR3: CASSLNYGQGLSTNTEAFF